The T cell receptor (beta chain) described here comes from a study of CD8+ T cells in alopecia areata. On this clone itself: The antigen remains undetermined.

Germline V gene data show CDR1 as SGHRS and CDR2 as YFSETQ. V shed 2 bases and J 0 bases; nucleotides not matched to a gene: 2. The CDR3 runs 14 residues. The authors extracted RNA and reverse transcribed it into cDNA as the sequencing template. TCRdb keeps only in-frame clones here, not all; method: immunoSEQ multiplex PCR. The sample lists 180,000 or so clones; 45% to 60% were seen once. Findings and limits, study-wide: Scalp specimens additionally yield sequences from normal skin's resident alphabeta T cells.

Treatment noted: oral pan-JAK inhibitor, 5-10 mg twice daily. The chain is built from TRBV5-1 and TRBJ2-7; 7 bases are shared with TRBD1. This clonotype was obtained from a human donor with alopecia areata. Here the sequenced sample was CD8+ T cells sorted from blood, taken around week 54, from a patient treated with tofacitinib. CDR3 in DNA: TGCGCCAGCAGCTTTTCAGGGGGCTCCTACGAGCAGTACTTC. Its protein is CASSFSGGSYEQYF.